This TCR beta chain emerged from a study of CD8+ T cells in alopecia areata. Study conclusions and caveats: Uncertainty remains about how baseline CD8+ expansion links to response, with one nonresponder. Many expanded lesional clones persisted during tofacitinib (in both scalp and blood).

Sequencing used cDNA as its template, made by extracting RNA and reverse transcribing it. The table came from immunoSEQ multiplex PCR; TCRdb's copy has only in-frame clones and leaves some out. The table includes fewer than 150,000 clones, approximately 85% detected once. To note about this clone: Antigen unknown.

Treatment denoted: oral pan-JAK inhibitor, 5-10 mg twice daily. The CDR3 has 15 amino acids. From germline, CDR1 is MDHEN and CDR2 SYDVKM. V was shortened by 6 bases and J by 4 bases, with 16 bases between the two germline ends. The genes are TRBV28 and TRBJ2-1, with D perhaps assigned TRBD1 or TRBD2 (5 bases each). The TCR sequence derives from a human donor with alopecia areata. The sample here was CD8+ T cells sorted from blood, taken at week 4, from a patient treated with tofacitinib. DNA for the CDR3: TGTGCCAGCAGCCCCGGGACGGCTCCTTACAATGAGCAGTTCTTC. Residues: CASSPGTAPYNEQFF.